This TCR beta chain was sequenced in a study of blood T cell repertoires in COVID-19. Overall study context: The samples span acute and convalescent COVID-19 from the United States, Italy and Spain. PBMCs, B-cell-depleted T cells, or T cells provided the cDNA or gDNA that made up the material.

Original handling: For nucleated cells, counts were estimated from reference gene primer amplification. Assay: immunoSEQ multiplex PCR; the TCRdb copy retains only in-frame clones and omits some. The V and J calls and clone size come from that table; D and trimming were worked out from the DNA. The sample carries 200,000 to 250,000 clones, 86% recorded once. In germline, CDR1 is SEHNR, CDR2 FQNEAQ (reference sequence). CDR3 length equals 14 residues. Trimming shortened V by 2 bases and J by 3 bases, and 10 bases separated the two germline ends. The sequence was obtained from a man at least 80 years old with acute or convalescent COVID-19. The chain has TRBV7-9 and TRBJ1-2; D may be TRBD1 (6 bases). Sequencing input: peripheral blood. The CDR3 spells CASSLQGLDYGYTF. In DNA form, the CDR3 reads TGTGCCAGCAGCTTACAGGGGTTGGACTATGGCTACACCTTC.